The clone carrying this T cell receptor (beta chain) was recorded only once. Its target is unknown. Frozen PBMC stocks contributed around 1.8 micrograms of genomic DNA to the TCR beta libraries. CDR1 and CDR2 (germline): LGHNT, FRNRAP. Trimming left V 7 bases short and J 3 bases short, with 10 bases between. The CDR3 runs to 12 residues. Profiling relied on immunoSEQ multiplex PCR, and the TCRdb table lists in-frame clones only, not all of them. The sample lists under 200,000 clones; 84% were seen once. These data originate in a study of cytotoxic CD8 clonotypes in ibrutinib-treated CLL. Whole-study results and caveats: Public clonotypes proved infrequent, and on treatment they shrank or remained steady. Clonality (at baseline) was higher than in age-matched healthy donors and tracked circulating CD8+ T-cell counts. Higher clonality was seen at ibrutinib response and a return toward baseline at progression.

The sequence derives from a human donor with chronic lymphocytic leukemia. The material was PBMCs, obtained after 24 months of ibrutinib treatment. The chain combines TRBV12-5 with TRBJ2-7; D gene unclear. The CDR3 DNA is TGTGCTAGTGCTAGACATTACTACGAGCAGTACTTC. Translating gives CASARHYYEQYF.